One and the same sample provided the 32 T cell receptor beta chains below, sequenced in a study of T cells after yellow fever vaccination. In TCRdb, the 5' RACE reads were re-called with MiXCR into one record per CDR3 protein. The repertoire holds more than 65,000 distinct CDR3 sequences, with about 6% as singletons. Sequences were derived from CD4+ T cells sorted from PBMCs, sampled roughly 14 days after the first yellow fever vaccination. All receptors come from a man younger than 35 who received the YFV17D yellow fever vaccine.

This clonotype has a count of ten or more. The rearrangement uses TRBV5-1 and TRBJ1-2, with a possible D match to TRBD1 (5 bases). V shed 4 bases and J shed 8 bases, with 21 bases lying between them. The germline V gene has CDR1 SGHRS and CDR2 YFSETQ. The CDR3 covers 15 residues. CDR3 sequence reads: CASSRDPDIYTGYTF. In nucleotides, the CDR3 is TGCGCCAGCAGCCGGGACCCGGACATCTATACCGGCTACACCTTC.

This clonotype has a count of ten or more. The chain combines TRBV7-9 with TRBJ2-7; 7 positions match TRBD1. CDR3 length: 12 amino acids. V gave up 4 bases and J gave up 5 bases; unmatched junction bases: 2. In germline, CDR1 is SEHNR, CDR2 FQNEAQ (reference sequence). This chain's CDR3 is CASSSTGDEQYF. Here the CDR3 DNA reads TGTGCCAGCAGCTCAACAGGGGACGAGCAGTACTTC. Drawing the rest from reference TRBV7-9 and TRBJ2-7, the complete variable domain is DTGVSQNPRHKITKRGQNVTFRCDPISEHNRLYWYRQTLGQGPEFLTYFQNEAQLEKSRLLSDRFSAERPKGSFSTLEIQRTEQGDSAMYLCASSSTGDEQYFGPGTRLTVT.

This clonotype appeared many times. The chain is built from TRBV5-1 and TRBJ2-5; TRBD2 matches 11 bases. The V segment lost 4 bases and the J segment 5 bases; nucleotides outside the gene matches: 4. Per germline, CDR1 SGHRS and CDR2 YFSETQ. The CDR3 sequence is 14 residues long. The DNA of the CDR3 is TGCGCCAGCAGCGTGACTAGCGGGGACGAGACCCAGTACTTC. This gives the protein CASSVTSGDETQYF.

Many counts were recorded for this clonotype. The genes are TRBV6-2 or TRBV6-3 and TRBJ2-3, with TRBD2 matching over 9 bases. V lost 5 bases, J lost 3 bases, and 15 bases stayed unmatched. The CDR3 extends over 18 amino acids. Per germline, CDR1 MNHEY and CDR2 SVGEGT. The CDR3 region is CASSDRRAGGPRTDTQYF. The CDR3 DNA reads TGTGCCAGCAGTGACCGTCGCGCGGGGGGGCCGAGGACAGATACGCAGTATTTT.

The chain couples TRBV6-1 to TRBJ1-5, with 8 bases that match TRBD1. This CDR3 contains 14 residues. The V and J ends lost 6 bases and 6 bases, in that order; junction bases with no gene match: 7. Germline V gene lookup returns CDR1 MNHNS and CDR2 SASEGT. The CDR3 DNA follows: TGTGCCAGCAGCGCCCAGGGGGCGATTCAGCCCCAGCATTTT. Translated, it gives CASSAQGAIQPQHF.

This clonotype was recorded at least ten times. In DNA form, the CDR3 reads TGCAGTGCTTATCCTAGCGGACTTAGCACAGATACGCAGTATTTT. It translates to CSAYPSGLSTDTQYF. The J gene is TRBJ2-3, the V gene TRBV20-1, with TRBD2 matching over 7 bases. The V and J ends lost 5 bases and 0 bases, in that order; junction bases with no gene match: 8. CDR1 is DFQATT, CDR2 SNEGSKA, per germline (reference sequence). The CDR3 has 15 residues.

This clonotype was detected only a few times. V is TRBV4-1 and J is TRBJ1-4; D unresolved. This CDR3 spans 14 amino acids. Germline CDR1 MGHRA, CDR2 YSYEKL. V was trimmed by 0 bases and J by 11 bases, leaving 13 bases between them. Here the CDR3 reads CASSQDWTVRKLFF. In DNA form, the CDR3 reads TGCGCCAGCAGCCAAGACTGGACGGTCAGGAAACTGTTTTTT.

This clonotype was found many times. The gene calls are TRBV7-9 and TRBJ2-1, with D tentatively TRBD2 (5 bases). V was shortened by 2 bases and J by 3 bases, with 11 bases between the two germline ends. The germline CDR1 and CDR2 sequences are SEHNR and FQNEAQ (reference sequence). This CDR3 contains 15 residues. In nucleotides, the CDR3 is TGTGCCAGCAGCTTACTTAGCGTAATCTACAATGAGCAGTTCTTC. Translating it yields CASSLLSVIYNEQFF.

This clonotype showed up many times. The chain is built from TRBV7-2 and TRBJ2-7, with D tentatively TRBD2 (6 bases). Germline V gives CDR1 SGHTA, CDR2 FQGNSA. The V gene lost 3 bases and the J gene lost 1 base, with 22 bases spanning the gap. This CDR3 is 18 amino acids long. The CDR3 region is CASSFSDGGGLWSYEQYV. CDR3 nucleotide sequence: TGTGCCAGCAGCTTTTCGGACGGCGGAGGGTTGTGGTCCTACGAGCAGTACGTC.

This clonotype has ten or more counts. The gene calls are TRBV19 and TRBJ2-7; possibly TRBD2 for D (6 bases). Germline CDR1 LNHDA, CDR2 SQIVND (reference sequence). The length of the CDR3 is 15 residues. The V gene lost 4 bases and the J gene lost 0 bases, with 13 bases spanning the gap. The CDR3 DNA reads TGTGCCAGTAGTAGGGATGGCGGGGCCTCCTACGAGCAGTACTTC. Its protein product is CASSRDGGASYEQYF.

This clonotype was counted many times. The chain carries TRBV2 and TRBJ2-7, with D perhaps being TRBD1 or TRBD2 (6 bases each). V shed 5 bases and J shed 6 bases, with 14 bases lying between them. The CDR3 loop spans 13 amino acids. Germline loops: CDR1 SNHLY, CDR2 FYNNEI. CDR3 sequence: CASSTEQGGEQYV. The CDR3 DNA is TGTGCCAGCAGTACCGAACAGGGAGGCGAGCAGTACGTC.

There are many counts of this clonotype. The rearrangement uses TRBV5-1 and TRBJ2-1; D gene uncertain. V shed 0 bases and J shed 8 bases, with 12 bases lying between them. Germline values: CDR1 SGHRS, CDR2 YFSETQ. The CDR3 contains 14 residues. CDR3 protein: CASSLDPPAYEQFF. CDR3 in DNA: TGCGCCAGCAGCTTGGACCCCCCTGCCTATGAGCAGTTCTTC.

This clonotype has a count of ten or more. The DNA of the CDR3 is TGTGCCAGTAAAGTTGGGGGACAGCTGAACACTGAAGCTTTCTTT. Translated: CASKVGGQLNTEAFF. This chain links TRBV6-5 with TRBJ1-1, with TRBD1 matching 7 bases. The CDR3 runs to 15 residues. The junction had 10 bases not matched to a gene; V was cut back by 9 bases and J by 0 bases. Per germline, CDR1 MNHEY and CDR2 SVGAGI.

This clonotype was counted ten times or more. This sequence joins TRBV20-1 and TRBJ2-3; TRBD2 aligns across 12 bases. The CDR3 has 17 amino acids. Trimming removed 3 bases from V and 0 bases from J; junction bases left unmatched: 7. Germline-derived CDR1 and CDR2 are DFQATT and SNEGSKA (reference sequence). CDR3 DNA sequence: TGCAGTGCTAGGTTTCTAGCGGGGGGGCCCAGCACAGATACGCAGTATTTT. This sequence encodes CSARFLAGGPSTDTQYF.

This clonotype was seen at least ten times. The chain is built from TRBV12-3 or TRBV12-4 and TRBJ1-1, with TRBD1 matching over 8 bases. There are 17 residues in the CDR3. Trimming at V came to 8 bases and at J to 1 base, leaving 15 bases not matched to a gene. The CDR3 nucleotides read TGTGCCAGCGGGAACCCACACCGGACAGGGACGAACACTGAAGCTTTCTTT. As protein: CASGNPHRTGTNTEAFF.

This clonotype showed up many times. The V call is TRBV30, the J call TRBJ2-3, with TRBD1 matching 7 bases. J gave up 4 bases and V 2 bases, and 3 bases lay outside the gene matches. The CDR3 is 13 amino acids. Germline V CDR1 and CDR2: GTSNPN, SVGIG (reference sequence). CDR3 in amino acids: CAWSTQGADTQYF. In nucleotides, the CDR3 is TGTGCCTGGAGTACCCAGGGGGCAGATACGCAGTATTTT.

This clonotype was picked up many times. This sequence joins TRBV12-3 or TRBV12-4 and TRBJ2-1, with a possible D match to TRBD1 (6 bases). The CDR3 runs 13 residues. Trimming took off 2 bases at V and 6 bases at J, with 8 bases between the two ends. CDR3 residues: CASSLLGANEQFF. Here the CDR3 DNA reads TGTGCCAGCAGTTTATTGGGGGCCAATGAGCAGTTCTTC.

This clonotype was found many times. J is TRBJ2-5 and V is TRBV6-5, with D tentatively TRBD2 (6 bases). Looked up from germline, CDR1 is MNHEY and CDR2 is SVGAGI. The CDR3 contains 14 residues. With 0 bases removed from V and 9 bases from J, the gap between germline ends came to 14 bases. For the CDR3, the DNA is TGTGCCAGCAGTTACTCCCGGACTAATCCGGCCCAGTACTTC. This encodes CASSYSRTNPAQYF.

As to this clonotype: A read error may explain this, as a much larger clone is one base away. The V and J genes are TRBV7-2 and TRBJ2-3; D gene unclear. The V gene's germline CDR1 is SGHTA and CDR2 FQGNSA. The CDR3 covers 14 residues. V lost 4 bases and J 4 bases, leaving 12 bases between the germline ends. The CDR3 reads CASSSSSPPDTQYF. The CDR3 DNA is TGTGCCAGCAGCTCGAGTAGCCCCCCAGATACGCAGTATTTT.

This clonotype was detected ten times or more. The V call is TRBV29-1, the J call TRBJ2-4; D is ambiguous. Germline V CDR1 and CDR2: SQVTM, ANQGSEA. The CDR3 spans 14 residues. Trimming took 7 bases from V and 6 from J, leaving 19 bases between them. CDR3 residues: CSARQELRGNIQYF. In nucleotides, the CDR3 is TGCAGCGCCCGCCAGGAGTTGAGAGGAAACATTCAGTACTTC.

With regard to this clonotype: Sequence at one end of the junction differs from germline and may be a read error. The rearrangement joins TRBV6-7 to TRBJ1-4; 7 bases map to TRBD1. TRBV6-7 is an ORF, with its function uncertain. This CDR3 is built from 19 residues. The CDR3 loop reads CAISLPKEQGSDLGEKLFF. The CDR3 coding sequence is TGTGCCATCAGTTTACCGAAAGAACAGGGGTCGGACCTCGGTGAAAAACTGTTTTTT.

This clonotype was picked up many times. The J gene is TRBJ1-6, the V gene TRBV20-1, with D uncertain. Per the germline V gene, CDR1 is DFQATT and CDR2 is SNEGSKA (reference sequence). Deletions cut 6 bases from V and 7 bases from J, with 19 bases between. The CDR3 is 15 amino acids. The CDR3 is CSALLLGRLNSPLHF. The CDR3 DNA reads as TGCAGTGCCCTCTTGCTTGGACGGTTAAATTCACCCCTCCACTTT.

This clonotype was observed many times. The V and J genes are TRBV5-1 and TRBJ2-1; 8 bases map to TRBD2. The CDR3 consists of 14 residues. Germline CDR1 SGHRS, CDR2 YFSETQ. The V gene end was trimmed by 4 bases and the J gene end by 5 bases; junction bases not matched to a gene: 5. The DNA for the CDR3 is TGCGCCAGCAGCCCGAGCGGGAGCAACAATGAGCAGTTCTTC. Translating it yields CASSPSGSNNEQFF.

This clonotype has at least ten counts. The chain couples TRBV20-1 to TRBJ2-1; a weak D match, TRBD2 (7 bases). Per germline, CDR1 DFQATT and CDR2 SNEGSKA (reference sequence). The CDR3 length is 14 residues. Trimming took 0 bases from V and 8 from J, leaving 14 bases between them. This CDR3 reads CSAREGGGRYEQFF. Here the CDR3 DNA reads TGCAGTGCTAGAGAAGGGGGGGGCCGGTATGAGCAGTTCTTC.

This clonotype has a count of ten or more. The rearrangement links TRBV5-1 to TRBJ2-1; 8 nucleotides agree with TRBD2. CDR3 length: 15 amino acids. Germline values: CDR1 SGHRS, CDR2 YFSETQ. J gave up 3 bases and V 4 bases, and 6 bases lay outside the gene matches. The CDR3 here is CASSRTGGFYNEQFF. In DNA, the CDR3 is TGCGCCAGCAGCCGCACGGGGGGGTTCTACAATGAGCAGTTCTTC.

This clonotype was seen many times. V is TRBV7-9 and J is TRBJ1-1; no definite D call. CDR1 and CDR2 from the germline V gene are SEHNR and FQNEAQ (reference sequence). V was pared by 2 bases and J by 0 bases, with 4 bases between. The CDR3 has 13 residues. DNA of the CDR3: TGTGCCAGCAGCTTACCCCTGAACACTGAAGCTTTCTTT. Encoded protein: CASSLPLNTEAFF.

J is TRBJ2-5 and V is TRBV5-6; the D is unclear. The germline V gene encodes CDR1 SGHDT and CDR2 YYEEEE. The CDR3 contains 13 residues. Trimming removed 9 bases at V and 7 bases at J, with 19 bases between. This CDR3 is CAMGPRALGTQYF. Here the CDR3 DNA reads TGTGCCATGGGCCCAAGGGCCCTAGGGACCCAGTACTTC.

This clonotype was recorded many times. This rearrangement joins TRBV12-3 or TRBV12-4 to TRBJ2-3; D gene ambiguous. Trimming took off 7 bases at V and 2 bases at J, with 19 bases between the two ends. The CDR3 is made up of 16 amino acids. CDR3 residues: CASTLERLDNTDTQYF. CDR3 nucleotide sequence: TGTGCCAGCACCCTTGAGCGTCTGGATAACACAGATACGCAGTATTTT.

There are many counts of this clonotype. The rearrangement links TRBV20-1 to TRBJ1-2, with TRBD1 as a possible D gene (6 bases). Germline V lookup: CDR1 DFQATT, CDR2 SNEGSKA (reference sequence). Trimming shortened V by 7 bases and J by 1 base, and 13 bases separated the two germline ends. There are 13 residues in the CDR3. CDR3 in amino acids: CSEGGNVNYGYTF. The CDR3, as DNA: TGCAGTGAGGGGGGCAACGTTAACTATGGCTACACCTTC.

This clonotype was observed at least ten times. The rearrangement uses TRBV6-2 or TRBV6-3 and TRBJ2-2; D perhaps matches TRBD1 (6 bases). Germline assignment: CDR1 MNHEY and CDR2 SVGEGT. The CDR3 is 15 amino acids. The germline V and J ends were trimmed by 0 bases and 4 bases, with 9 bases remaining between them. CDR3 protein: CASSYSTGGTGELFF. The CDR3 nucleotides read TGTGCCAGCAGTTACTCGACAGGCGGCACCGGGGAGCTGTTTTTT.

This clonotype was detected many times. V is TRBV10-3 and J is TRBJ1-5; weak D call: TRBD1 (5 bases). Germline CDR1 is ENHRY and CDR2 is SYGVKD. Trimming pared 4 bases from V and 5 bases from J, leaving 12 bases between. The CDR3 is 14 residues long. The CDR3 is CAISVSGGDQPQHF. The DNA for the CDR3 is TGTGCCATCAGTGTGTCTGGGGGGGATCAGCCCCAGCATTTT.

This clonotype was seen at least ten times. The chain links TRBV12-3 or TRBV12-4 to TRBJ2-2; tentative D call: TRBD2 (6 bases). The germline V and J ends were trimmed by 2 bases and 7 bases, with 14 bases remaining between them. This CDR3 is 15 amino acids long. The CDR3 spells CASSLRGPGGGELFF. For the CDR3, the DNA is TGTGCCAGCAGTTTAAGGGGTCCCGGGGGCGGGGAGCTGTTTTTT.